This T cell receptor beta chain comes out of a study of shared T cell receptors in the human thymus. Assay used: immunoSEQ multiplex PCR; TCRdb lists only in-frame clones, some missing. The table includes 600,000 or so clones, approximately 87% detected once. These same data were also listed under a study on human thymus T cells. This second study says: Thymic tissue was derived from resections collected during corrective heart surgery. Usage of V and J genes appeared biased in thymic and blood repertoires. Highly overlapping thymic repertoires in unrelated individuals were reported by related research.

This clonotype was sampled from a boy less than two years old with a congenital heart defect. Source material: thymocytes.

CDR3 in amino acids: CASSSGTGVDQPQHF. The CDR3 bases are TGTGCCAGCAGCTCCGGGACAGGGGTGGACCAGCCCCAGCATTTT. The chain has TRBV25-1 and TRBJ1-5; 10 bases are shared with TRBD1. With V trimmed by 6 bases and J by 7 bases, 9 bases remained unmatched. Germline values: CDR1 MGHDK, CDR2 SYGVNS. The CDR3 sequence is 15 residues long.